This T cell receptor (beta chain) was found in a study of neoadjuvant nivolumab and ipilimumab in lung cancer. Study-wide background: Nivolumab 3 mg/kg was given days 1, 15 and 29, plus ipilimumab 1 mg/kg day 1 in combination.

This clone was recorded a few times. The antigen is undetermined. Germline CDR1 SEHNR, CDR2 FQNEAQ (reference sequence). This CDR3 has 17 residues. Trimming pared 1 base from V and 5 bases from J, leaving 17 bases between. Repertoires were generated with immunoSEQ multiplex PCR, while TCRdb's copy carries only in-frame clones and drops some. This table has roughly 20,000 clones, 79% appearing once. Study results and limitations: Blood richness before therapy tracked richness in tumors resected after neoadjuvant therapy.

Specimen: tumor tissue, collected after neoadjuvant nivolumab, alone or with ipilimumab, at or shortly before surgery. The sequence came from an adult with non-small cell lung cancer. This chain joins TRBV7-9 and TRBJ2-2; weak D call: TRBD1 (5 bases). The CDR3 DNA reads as TGTGCCAGCAGCTTAGTCTGGTCTGGGGCAGGAACCGGGGAGCTGTTTTTT. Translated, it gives CASSLVWSGAGTGELFF.